This TCR beta chain was identified during a study of blood T cells in healthy people across ages (dated by TCRdb to about 2015). For the wider study: Template switching captured roughly one uniquely barcoded TCR beta cDNA molecule per two T cells in model experiments. Using deep sequencing normalized with unique cDNA molecular identifiers, the study measured how TCR beta repertoire diversity changes with age. Four age groups were formed from the donors: young (average around 15 years), middle-aged (approximately 39), aged (about 62) and long-lived (less than 85). Donors of different ages were randomly distributed across sequencing lanes to avoid experimental bias. For two donors (one aged 18 to 30 and one aged 80 or older), the study analyzed two additional independent replicas of 1 million unique cDNA reads from the same blood draw.

Donors were 39 systemically healthy Caucasian individuals from Russia aged roughly 6 to 95 years. About 10 milliliters of peripheral blood were collected from each donor into EDTA-treated Vacutainer tubes. Ficoll-Paque density-gradient centrifugation was used to isolate PBMCs, with at least 6 million obtained per sample. Total RNA, at least 6 micrograms per sample, was extracted from PBMCs with Trizol reagent. Naive CD45RAhigh/CD27high T cell percentages were measured by flow cytometry on a PBMC aliquot from every donor. Preparation of the library involved 5' RACE. TCRdb lists the instrument as Illumina HiSeq 2500. The second PCR ran for about 6 to 12 cycles and used a J-beta primer mix along with a sample-barcoded 5' primer. Each TCR beta cDNA molecule received a unique molecular identifier from a template-switch 5' adaptor carrying 12 random nucleotides. Each sample yielded at least 2.5 million CDR3-containing paired-end reads. First-strand cDNA was synthesized from all RNA with the Mint cDNA synthesis kit, primed by a TRBC-specific oligonucleotide. Following uracil-DNA glycosylase treatment, a first 18-cycle PCR with universal primers M1SS and BC2_uni_R was performed on all cDNA. The paper's processing steps were these. Each sample was normalized by randomly selecting 1 million high-quality reads, each carrying a distinct molecular identifier. Reads with shared molecular identifiers were discarded instead of being binned into consensus sequences. CDR3 identification, clonotype clustering and error correction used MiTCR with a Q25 quality threshold and the strictest error-elimination algorithm. A nonparametric unseen species model with Euler transformation was used to estimate lower-bound total TCR beta diversity. The public sequencing data were trimmed at Q25 with fastp and processed into clonotypes with MiXCR by TCRdb, which kept only in-frame beta chains. Duplicate CDR3 protein sequences are folded into a single record with the most common DNA and genes. The V and J calls follow TCRdb's processing rather than the paper's. In this sample the table shows hundreds of thousands of distinct CDR3 sequences, approximately 49% of which occur a single time. Around a third of the sample comes from the top ten.

Ten or more counts support this clonotype. Its binding antigen is unknown. Base qualities are not provided; no much larger clone lies one nucleotide away. The full study reports these points: The long-lived group showed more naive CD4+ T cells, fewer expanded clones and increased TCR diversity than the aged group, suggesting age selection. Because profiling used bulk unsorted PBMCs, naive and antigen-experienced compartments could not be compared conclusively. Because donor CMV infection status was unknown, age-related changes in expanded clonotypes were potentially confounded. Observed TCR beta diversity per million T cells fell roughly linearly with age, and a significant reduction was already apparent by age around 36. There was a strong correlation between observed TCR beta diversity and the percentage of naive T cells measured by flow cytometry. Estimates of total diversity based on one million sequenced T cells were regarded as lower bounds and as underestimates.

This TCR was recovered from a woman aged 60-75 years in good health. Specimen: blood.

The CDR3 here reads CASSWGPSGPYNEQFF. The nucleotide sequence reads as follows: TGTGCCAGCAGTTGGGGCCCTAGCGGTCCCTACAATGAGCAGTTCTTC. Rearrangement joined TRBV12-3 or TRBV12-4 to TRBJ2-1, with 7 central nucleotides matching TRBD2. Its CDR3 holds 16 amino acids, cysteine through phenylalanine. The kept DNA is CDR3 alone, 48 bases in frame from the first base. Germline trimming amounts to 4 bases on V and 2 bases on J, with 8 as the count of junction bases outside the gene matches.